These 17 T cell receptor beta chains share one sample of origin, sequenced in a study of PD-1 blockade in classical Hodgkin lymphoma. Relapses following autologous stem cell transplantation were seen in all patients, with brentuximab vedotin exposure varying. The data were produced by immunoSEQ multiplex PCR, yet TCRdb's version contains in-frame clones alone and is incomplete. The table has 20,000 to 30,000 clones, 60% to 85% seen once. The material was peripheral blood mononuclear cells (PBMCs), obtained before the second cycle of nivolumab. The receptor set was obtained from a human donor with classical Hodgkin lymphoma.

The chain uses TRBV5-5 and TRBJ2-3; tentatively, D is TRBD1 (5 bases). CDR1 and CDR2 from the germline V gene are SGHKS and YYEKEE (reference sequence). Between the trimmed V and J ends, which lost 2 bases and 4 bases, there was a span of 20 bases. The CDR3 has 17 amino acids. The CDR3 DNA follows: TGTGCCAGCAGCTTAAGGGTTTCGGACATTATACCAGATACGCAGTATTTT. Residues: CASSLRVSDIIPDTQYF. Together with reference TRBV5-5 and TRBJ2-3, the CDR3 gives the full variable domain: DAGVTQSPTHLIKTRGQQVTLRCSPISGHKSVSWYQQVLGQGPQFIFQYYEKEERGRGNFPDRFSARQFPNYSSELNVNALLLGDSALYLCASSLRVSDIIPDTQYFGPGTRLTVL.

V usage is TRBV28 and J usage is TRBJ2-7; 7 nucleotides align to TRBD1. This CDR3 has 13 residues. Per germline, CDR1 MDHEN and CDR2 SYDVKM. The trim removed 8 bases at V and 4 bases at J, leaving 8 bases unmatched. CDR3 DNA: TGTGCCAGCGGCCCGGGACAGTCATACGAGCAGTACTTC. Translation: CASGPGQSYEQYF.

The chain joins TRBV28 to TRBJ1-4; TRBD1 agrees at 7 bases. There are 15 residues in the CDR3. V lost 6 bases to trimming and J lost 5 bases; unmatched junction nucleotides: 9. Germline values: CDR1 MDHEN, CDR2 SYDVKM. The CDR3 sequence: CASRLPTGTNEKLFF. The CDR3 DNA reads TGTGCCAGCAGACTTCCGACAGGGACCAATGAAAAACTGTTTTTT.

The J gene is TRBJ1-1, the V gene TRBV5-4, with unresolved D. This CDR3 has 15 residues. Deletions cut 0 bases from V and 3 bases from J, with 12 bases between. Germline assignment: CDR1 SGHNT and CDR2 YYREEE (reference sequence). DNA of the CDR3: TGTGCCAGCAGCTTGGACCTTGGAGGGCACACTGAAGCTTTCTTT. Translated: CASSLDLGGHTEAFF. Using reference TRBV5-4 and TRBJ1-1 for the parts outside the CDR3, the full variable domain is ETGVTQSPTHLIKTRGQQVTLRCSSQSGHNTVSWYQQALGQGPQFIFQYYREEENGRGNFPPRFSGLQFPNYSSELNVNALELDDSALYLCASSLDLGGHTEAFFGQGTRLTVV.

This chain links TRBV2 with TRBJ2-1; TRBD2 matches 10 bases. V lost 6 bases to trimming and J lost 4 bases; unmatched junction nucleotides: 3. Germline CDR1 is SNHLY and CDR2 is FYNNEI. This CDR3 is 14 amino acids long. The DNA for the CDR3 is TGTGCCAGCAGGGATAGCGGGAGGTACAATGAGCAGTTCTTC. This sequence encodes CASRDSGRYNEQFF.

V gene TRBV19 combines with J gene TRBJ1-5; no reliable D call. The V end lost 0 bases, the J end lost 3 bases, and 15 bases lay between the germline ends. Per germline, CDR1 LNHDA and CDR2 SQIVND (reference sequence). The CDR3 length is 17 residues. CDR3 in DNA: TGTGCCAGTAGTATAGACTCGACACCTAGGGTCAATCAGCCCCAGCATTTT. The encoded protein is CASSIDSTPRVNQPQHF.

Only a few counts were recorded for this clone. V and J are TRBV11-3 and TRBJ2-2; a weak D match, TRBD2 (6 bases). The CDR3 extends over 17 amino acids. V lost 0 bases to trimming and J lost 1 base, with 12 bases between them. CDR1 is SGHNT, CDR2 YENEEA, per germline. For the CDR3, the DNA is TGTGCCAGCAGCTTAGATGACTGGCGGGGGAACACCGGGGAGCTGTTTTTT. Translating gives CASSLDDWRGNTGELFF.

CDR3 DNA: TGTGCCAGCAGTGAGCGGACAGGCGGCCAGCCCCAGCATTTT. Encoded protein: CASSERTGGQPQHF. The chain uses TRBV25-1 and TRBJ1-5; 7 positions agree with TRBD1. The CDR3 has 14 amino acids. Germline values: CDR1 MGHDK, CDR2 SYGVNS. V lost 3 bases, J lost 7 bases, and 6 bases stayed unmatched.

The chain uses TRBV7-9 and TRBJ1-3, with D possibly matching TRBD1 (5 bases). V lost 1 base to trimming and J lost 10 bases, with 8 bases between them. The V gene's germline CDR1 is SEHNR and CDR2 FQNEAQ (reference sequence). The CDR3 extends over 12 amino acids. The CDR3 spells CASSLVGATIYF. The CDR3 coding sequence is TGTGCCAGCAGCTTAGTCGGGGCTACCATATATTTT.

The chain uses TRBV28 and TRBJ2-7; 9 bases align to TRBD2. The CDR3 contains 15 residues. Trimming at V came to 5 bases and at J to 2 bases, leaving 7 bases not matched to a gene. CDR1 and CDR2 (germline): MDHEN, SYDVKM. The CDR3 nucleotides are TGTGCCAGCAGTCCCCGGGAGCGGGAGGCCTACGAGCAGTACTTC. This gives the protein CASSPREREAYEQYF.

The chain links TRBV30 to TRBJ2-7; D ambiguous. This CDR3 comprises 11 residues. V lost 3 bases to trimming and J lost 4 bases, with 7 bases between them. CDR1 GTSNPN and CDR2 SVGIG come from the germline V gene (reference sequence). CDR3: CAWSVSYEQYF. The CDR3 nucleotides are TGTGCCTGGAGCGTATCTTACGAGCAGTACTTC.

V is TRBV28 and J is TRBJ2-5; 14 nucleotides match TRBD2. This CDR3 has 19 residues. V was pared by 5 bases and J by 4 bases, with 15 bases of the junction left unmatched. Germline V gene data show CDR1 as MDHEN and CDR2 as SYDVKM. The chain's CDR3 is CASSDLFRLAGGPRETQYF. CDR3 nucleotide sequence: TGTGCCAGCAGTGACCTCTTTAGACTAGCGGGAGGGCCTCGAGAGACCCAGTACTTC.

The rearrangement uses TRBV27 and TRBJ1-1; D is unclear. The CDR3 extends over 14 amino acids. Germline values: CDR1 MNHEY, CDR2 SMNVEV (reference sequence). V was trimmed by 1 base and J by 3 bases, leaving 9 bases between them. CDR3 coding DNA: TGTGCCAGCAGTTTATTAGGCAGCGACACTGAAGCTTTCTTT. It encodes CASSLLGSDTEAFF.

J is TRBJ2-3 and V is TRBV4-1; the D is unclear. The V and J ends lost 5 bases and 3 bases respectively, with 9 bases between them. The germline gives CDR1 MGHRA, CDR2 YSYEKL. CDR3 size: 13 residues. As DNA, the CDR3 is TGCGCCAGCAGCTTCCGGACGACAGATACGCAGTATTTT. This gives the protein CASSFRTTDTQYF.

The genes are TRBV19 and TRBJ2-7, with 8 bases matching TRBD2. The V segment lost 5 bases and the J segment 3 bases; nucleotides outside the gene matches: 6. The length of the CDR3 is 14 residues. CDR1 and CDR2 from the germline V gene are LNHDA and SQIVND (reference sequence). CDR3 sequence: CASSDTAGVYEQYF. The CDR3 nucleotides are TGTGCCAGTAGTGATACAGCGGGAGTCTACGAGCAGTACTTC.

The chain is built from TRBV13 and TRBJ2-2, with D tentatively TRBD1 or TRBD2 (5 bases each). Germline V gene data show CDR1 as PRHDT and CDR2 as FYEKMQ (reference sequence). This CDR3 comprises 16 residues. Trimming shortened V by 5 bases and J by 3 bases, and 16 bases separated the two germline ends. CDR3 sequence reads: CASSTLRGADTGELFF. The CDR3 bases are TGTGCCAGCAGCACCTTACGAGGGGCCGACACCGGGGAGCTGTTTTTT.

The V call is TRBV21-1, the J call TRBJ2-7; TRBD1 is the table's D call and was not checked against the DNA. TRBV21-1 is a listed pseudogene. This CDR3 is built from 14 residues. As DNA, the CDR3 is TGTGCCAGCAGCAGAAAGGACAGGTTCTACGAGCAGTACTTC. This gives the protein CASSRKDRFYEQYF.